One and the same sample provided the 31 T cell receptor beta chains below, sequenced in a study of blood T cells in healthy people across ages. Alongside a J-beta primer mix, a sample-barcoded 5' primer served in a second PCR lasting roughly 6 to 12 cycles. In TCRdb, the 5' RACE reads were re-called with MiXCR into one record per CDR3 protein. Of around 870,000 distinct CDR3 sequences in the sample, under 35% were seen once. Sample: blood. The receptors were gathered from a woman of 80 years or more in good health.

This clonotype was seen a handful of times. This rearrangement joins TRBV7-2 to TRBJ2-2, with 11 bases lining up with TRBD2. From germline, CDR1 is SGHTA and CDR2 FQGNSA. Trimming took 5 bases from V and 6 from J; bases not matched to a gene: 8. This CDR3 has 16 amino acids. DNA of the CDR3: TGTGCCAGCAGCCCATTAGCGGGGGGGCCCGCCGGGGAGCTGTTTTTT. Translating it yields CASSPLAGGPAGELFF.

For this clonotype: A much bigger clone sits one base away, suggesting this may be a read error. J is TRBJ2-3 and V is TRBV6-2 or TRBV6-3; possibly TRBD2 for D (6 bases). Between the trimmed V and J ends, which lost 2 bases and 5 bases, there was a span of 20 bases. Germline V gene sequence: CDR1 MNHEY, CDR2 SVGEGT. The CDR3 contains 17 residues. CDR3 sequence reads: CASSYQPTRGARDTQYF. The CDR3 region has the DNA TGTGCCAGCAGTTACCAACCGACTCGCGGGGCACGAGATACGCAGTATTTT.

The J gene is TRBJ2-3, the V gene TRBV7-9; D remains ambiguous. Germline values: CDR1 SEHNR, CDR2 FQNEAQ (reference sequence). V was trimmed by 2 bases and J by 4 bases, leaving 4 bases between them. This CDR3 is 12 amino acids long. The CDR3 region is CASSLIPDTQYF. The CDR3 DNA is TGTGCCAGCAGCTTAATCCCAGATACGCAGTATTTT.

The chain is built from TRBV10-3 and TRBJ2-1, with 7 bases aligning to TRBD1. The CDR3 consists of 14 residues. The V gene's germline CDR1 is ENHRY and CDR2 SYGVKD. Trimming took 7 bases from V and 2 from J; bases not matched to a gene: 5. As DNA, the CDR3 is TGTGCCATCAAAGGACAGGACGCCTACAATGAGCAGTTCTTC. Its protein is CAIKGQDAYNEQFF.

This clonotype was counted ten times or more. The V and J genes are TRBV20-1 and TRBJ2-3, with TRBD2 as a possible D gene (6 bases). Trimming stripped 0 bases from V and 7 bases from J, with 14 bases between. The CDR3 sequence is 14 residues long. Germline V gene lookup returns CDR1 DFQATT and CDR2 SNEGSKA (reference sequence). CDR3 nucleotides: TGCAGTGCTAGAGATACTGGCCGGGGGAATACGCAGTATTTT. Protein sequence: CSARDTGRGNTQYF.

This clonotype has ten or more counts. The genes are TRBV10-3 and TRBJ2-5; possible D gene TRBD2, 5 bases. The CDR3 runs 14 residues. Germline values: CDR1 ENHRY, CDR2 SYGVKD. The V and J ends lost 1 base and 2 bases respectively, with 8 bases between them. CDR3 DNA sequence: TGTGCCATCAGTGAGTACGGGGTTCAAGAGACCCAGTACTTC. Translating gives CAISEYGVQETQYF.

The chain employs TRBV29-1 and TRBJ2-5; TRBD1 agrees at 10 bases. The J call may be incorrect, as the DNA end agrees better with TRBJ2-7. This CDR3 has 13 residues. The germline CDR1 and CDR2 sequences are SQVTM and ANQGSEA. DNA of the CDR3: TGCAGCGTTGAGGGGACAGGGGTCCACGAGCAGTACTTC. Its protein is CSVEGTGVHEQYF.

This clonotype was counted a single time. V usage is TRBV28 and J usage is TRBJ2-5, with 9 bases aligning to TRBD1. The CDR3 loop spans 15 amino acids. Germline CDR1 reads MDHEN; CDR2 reads SYDVKM. The V gene end was trimmed by 6 bases and the J gene end by 11 bases; junction bases not matched to a gene: 16. The CDR3 DNA reads as TGTGCCAGCAGACCAAGGGACAGGGCAACCTACGGGCAGTACTTC. Translation: CASRPRDRATYGQYF.

This clonotype was seen many times. The chain employs TRBV18 and TRBJ2-7; TRBD1 matches at 8 bases. Germline CDR1 KGHSH, CDR2 LQKENI. The CDR3 runs to 14 residues. After removal of 5 bases from V and 5 bases from J, the junction contained 8 bases not matched to a gene. CDR3 protein: CASSSLPTGDEQYF. The CDR3 DNA is TGTGCCAGCTCATCCCTCCCGACAGGGGACGAGCAGTACTTC.

In its sample, this clonotype was seen a few times. It may be a read error: a sequence one base away is much more abundant. This sequence joins TRBV7-2 and TRBJ2-1; the D call may be TRBD1 or TRBD2 (5 bases each). The CDR3 sequence is 15 residues long. Germline CDR1 SGHTA, CDR2 FQGNSA. Trimming removed 5 bases from V and 4 bases from J, with 15 bases in between. The CDR3, as DNA: TGTGCCAGCAGCCCCGCCGGGGCAGGATACAATGAGCAGTTCTTC. It codes for CASSPAGAGYNEQFF. The full variable domain, completed using reference TRBV7-2 and TRBJ2-1, is GAGVSQSPSNKVTEKGKDVELRCDPISGHTALYWYRQSLGQGLEFLIYFQGNSAPDKSGLPSDRFSAERTGGSVSTLTIQRTQQEDSAVYLCASSPAGAGYNEQFFGPGTRLTVL.

The CDR3 coding sequence is TGTGCCAGCAGTTTATGGGAGGGGAGGAATAATTCACCCCTCCACTTT. This gives the protein CASSLWEGRNNSPLHF. J is TRBJ1-6 and V is TRBV27; D might be TRBD1 (5 bases). The germline V gene has CDR1 MNHEY and CDR2 SMNVEV (reference sequence). The CDR3 sequence is 16 residues long. V lost 1 base and J lost 5, with 12 bases in between.

This clonotype was counted many times. V is TRBV20-1 and J is TRBJ2-5; 13 bases are shared with TRBD2. Trimming removed 2 bases from V and 1 base from J; junction bases left unmatched: 4. Germline assignment: CDR1 DFQATT and CDR2 SNEGSKA (reference sequence). The length of the CDR3 is 16 residues. The CDR3 nucleotides are TGCAGTGCTAGACCGCGGACTAGCGGGGGCCAAGAGACCCAGTACTTC. It yields the protein CSARPRTSGGQETQYF.

This clonotype was seen a few times. Being one base from a much bigger clone, this may be a read error. The chain recombines TRBV12-3 or TRBV12-4 with TRBJ2-7; unclear D gene. Trimming took off 3 bases at V and 6 bases at J, with 6 bases between the two ends. The CDR3 is made up of 11 amino acids. The DNA of the CDR3 is TGTGCCAGCAGTTTCCACGGCGAGCAGTACTTC. Protein product: CASSFHGEQYF.

The gene calls are TRBV20-1 and TRBJ1-6; perhaps TRBD1 as D (6 bases). With 3 bases removed from V and 0 bases from J, the gap between germline ends came to 18 bases. The CDR3 is made up of 18 amino acids. Germline CDR1 DFQATT, CDR2 SNEGSKA (reference sequence). The CDR3 protein is CSARLQGRSSSYNSPLHF. CDR3 DNA: TGCAGTGCTAGGCTACAGGGAAGATCAAGCTCCTATAATTCACCCCTCCACTTT.

The V gene is TRBV10-3, the J gene TRBJ1-2; 7 positions match TRBD1. Looked up from germline, CDR1 is ENHRY and CDR2 is SYGVKD. The length of the CDR3 is 12 residues. V dropped 6 bases and J dropped 3; count of bases not matched to a gene: 1. CDR3 amino acids: CAIRQGDYGYTF. The CDR3 DNA reads as TGTGCCATCAGGCAGGGGGACTATGGCTACACCTTC.

The V and J genes are TRBV7-9 and TRBJ1-1; the D is unclear. The CDR3 is made up of 14 amino acids. Germline CDR1 SEHNR, CDR2 FQNEAQ (reference sequence). V was pared by 1 base and J by 4 bases, with 10 bases between. CDR3 loop: CASSLVAVFTEAFF. In DNA, the CDR3 is TGTGCCAGCAGCTTAGTAGCAGTCTTCACTGAAGCTTTCTTT.

This clonotype was detected many times. This chain joins TRBV5-1 and TRBJ1-2, with 9 nucleotides matching TRBD1. The CDR3 sequence is 14 residues long. Losses at the gene ends were 4 bases for V and 3 bases for J; bases not matched to a gene: 4. Germline CDR1 reads SGHRS; CDR2 reads YFSETQ. The CDR3 region is CASSRGQGHYGYTF. For the CDR3, the DNA is TGCGCCAGCAGCCGCGGACAGGGGCACTATGGCTACACCTTC. The variable domain in full, with the rest retrieved from reference TRBV5-1 and TRBJ1-2, is KAGVTQTPRYLIKTRGQQVTLSCSPISGHRSVSWYQQTPGQGLQFLFEYFSETQRNKGNFPGRFSGRQFSNSRSEMNVSTLELGDSALYLCASSRGQGHYGYTFGSGTRLTVV.

The table lists this clonotype with many counts. The rearrangement uses TRBV6-2 or TRBV6-3 and TRBJ1-2; unclear D gene. Per germline, CDR1 MNHEY and CDR2 SVGEGT. The CDR3 length is 11 residues. The V and J ends lost 6 bases and 8 bases respectively, with 10 bases between them. CDR3 protein: CASSQATGYTF. The CDR3 DNA reads TGTGCCAGCAGCCAGGCGACCGGCTACACCTTC.

This clonotype was counted ten times or more. The rearrangement joins TRBV7-2 to TRBJ1-2; D ambiguous. Germline lookup yields CDR1 SGHTA and CDR2 FQGNSA. The CDR3 has 19 amino acids. Trimming cost V 0 bases and J 1 base, with 21 bases left between them. The CDR3 spells CASSLAERHLGLSNYGYTF. In DNA, the CDR3 is TGTGCCAGCAGCTTAGCGGAGAGACATTTGGGGTTAAGTAACTATGGCTACACCTTC.

As for this clonotype: Since no conserved phenylalanine or tryptophan closes the CDR3, a read error is the likely cause. The limits of the CDR3 on the DNA are not certain, so only TCRdb's listed CDR3 is given. The V gene is TRBV7-2, the J gene TRBJ2-5; TRBD1 is taken as the D call from the table, unchecked against the DNA. The germline gives CDR1 SGHTA, CDR2 FQGNSA. The CDR3 totals 18 residues, both ends included. CDR3 protein: CASSLGTPGGPSGYTFGS.

This clonotype has only a few counts. A much larger clone differs by one base, so this may be a read error. This chain uses TRBV12-3 or TRBV12-4 with TRBJ1-2, with D possibly TRBD1 on 5 matching bases. The V gene lost 7 bases and the J gene lost 4 bases, with 13 bases spanning the gap. CDR3 length: 13 amino acids. The CDR3 nucleotides are TGTGCCAGCAACCTGGGACCGATCTATGGCTACACCTTC. It encodes CASNLGPIYGYTF.

Details on this clonotype: This may arise from a read error, as a much more abundant clone is one base away. The chain carries TRBV25-1 and TRBJ1-2; possibly TRBD1 for D (5 bases). This CDR3 contains 12 residues. Germline loops: CDR1 MGHDK, CDR2 SYGVNS. Trimming removed 3 bases at V and 4 bases at J, with 6 bases between. CDR3 region: CASSDQGYGYTF. In DNA form, the CDR3 reads TGTGCCAGCAGTGATCAGGGCTATGGCTACACCTTC.

As for this clonotype: An end of the junction does not agree with germline; a read error may underlie this. The gene calls are TRBV6-5 and TRBJ1-2; no definite D call. Germline values: CDR1 MNHEY, CDR2 SVGAGI. This CDR3 region has 16 residues. The CDR3 protein is CASGYSSLQQPYGYTF. CDR3 DNA: TGTGCCAGCGGTTACTCGTCTCTCCAACAGCCATATGGCTACACCTTC.

Worth noting for this clonotype: A read error may explain this, as a much larger clone is one base away. The chain carries TRBV10-3 and TRBJ2-5; D is perhaps TRBD1 or TRBD2 (5 bases each). The length of the CDR3 is 13 residues. CDR1 is ENHRY and CDR2 is SYGVKD in the germline V gene. Written as DNA, the CDR3 is TGTGCCATCAGTGAGAGTCTGCCGGGGACCCAGTGCTTC. Residues: CAISESLPGTQCF.

There are many counts of this clonotype. The J gene is TRBJ2-1, the V gene TRBV5-1; 9 bases align to TRBD2. V shed 7 bases, J shed 7 bases, and the junction held 12 bases outside the gene matches. This CDR3 is 15 amino acids long. Germline assignment: CDR1 SGHRS and CDR2 YFSETQ. The CDR3 spells CASRITAGGPNEQFF. The CDR3 nucleotides are TGCGCCAGCCGGATTACTGCGGGGGGGCCAAATGAGCAGTTCTTC.

The rearrangement links TRBV7-2 to TRBJ1-2, with TRBD1 matching over 8 bases. The V segment lost 0 bases and the J segment 8 bases; nucleotides outside the gene matches: 8. Germline V gives CDR1 SGHTA, CDR2 FQGNSA. The CDR3 totals 15 residues. Here the CDR3 DNA reads TGTGCCAGCAGCTTAGCGCAGCAGGGGGCGCGAGGCTACACCTTC. Residues: CASSLAQQGARGYTF.

A note on this clonotype: This may be a read error: a much more frequent sequence differs by one nucleotide. J is TRBJ1-2 and V is TRBV29-1; TRBD1 aligns across 9 bases. The CDR3 is 12 residues long. CDR1 is SQVTM and CDR2 is ANQGSEA in the germline V gene. The CDR3 loop reads CSVETGGGGHTF. The CDR3 nucleotides read TGCAGCGTTGAAACAGGGGGCGGTGGCCACACCTTC.

V is TRBV20-1 and J is TRBJ2-3, with 8 bases aligning to TRBD2. Germline CDR1 is DFQATT and CDR2 is SNEGSKA (reference sequence). J lost 2 bases, V lost 3 bases, and 7 bases had no gene match. The CDR3 is made up of 15 amino acids. The DNA of the CDR3 is TGCAGTGCTAGGTCCAGCGGGGGTGACACAGATACGCAGTATTTT. This sequence encodes CSARSSGGDTDTQYF.

This clonotype came up many times. The chain carries TRBV12-3 or TRBV12-4 and TRBJ2-1; D gene unclear. The CDR3 loop spans 13 amino acids. V shed 7 bases and J shed 4 bases, with 11 bases lying between them. The CDR3: CASKLKDYNEQFF. In DNA, the CDR3 is TGTGCCAGCAAATTGAAGGATTACAATGAGCAGTTCTTC.

Only a few counts were recorded for this clonotype. A read error may explain this, as a much larger clone is one base away. The gene calls are TRBV20-1 and TRBJ2-1; 10 nucleotides line up with TRBD1. The DNA end is a closer match to TRBJ2-7, so the J assignment may be wrong. This CDR3 comprises 13 residues. Germline lookup yields CDR1 DFQATT and CDR2 SNEGSKA (reference sequence). CDR3 region: CSAKGQGYNEQYF. The CDR3 region has the DNA TGCAGTGCTAAGGGACAGGGGTACAATGAGCAGTACTTC.

V and J are TRBV9 and TRBJ2-6, with D possibly matching TRBD2 (5 bases). In germline, CDR1 is SGDLS, CDR2 YYNGEE. The length of the CDR3 is 15 residues. The germline V and J ends were trimmed by 4 bases and 4 bases, with 12 bases remaining between them. The CDR3 sequence: CASSPDPGGANVLTF. For the CDR3, the DNA is TGTGCCAGCAGCCCCGATCCGGGAGGGGCCAACGTCCTGACTTTC. Full variable domain (rest looked up from reference TRBV9 and TRBJ2-6): DSGVTQTPKHLITATGQRVTLRCSPRSGDLSVYWYQQSLDQGLQFLIQYYNGEERAKGNILERFSAQQFPDLHSELNLSSLELGDSALYFCASSPDPGGANVLTFGAGSRLTVL.